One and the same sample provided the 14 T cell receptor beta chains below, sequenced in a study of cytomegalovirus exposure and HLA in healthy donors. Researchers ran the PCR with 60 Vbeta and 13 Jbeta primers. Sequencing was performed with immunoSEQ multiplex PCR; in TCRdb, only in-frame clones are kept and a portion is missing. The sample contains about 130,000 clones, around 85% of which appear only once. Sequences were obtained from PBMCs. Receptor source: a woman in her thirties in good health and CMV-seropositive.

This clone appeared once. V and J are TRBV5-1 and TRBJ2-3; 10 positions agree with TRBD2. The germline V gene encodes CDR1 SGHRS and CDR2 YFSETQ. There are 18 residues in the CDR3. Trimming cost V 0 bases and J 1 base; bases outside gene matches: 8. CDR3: CASSLAGLAFAGTDTQYF. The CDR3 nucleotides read TGCGCCAGCAGCTTGGCGGGACTAGCGTTCGCCGGCACAGATACGCAGTATTTT. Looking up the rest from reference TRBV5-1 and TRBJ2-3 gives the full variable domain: KAGVTQTPRYLIKTRGQQVTLSCSPISGHRSVSWYQQTPGQGLQFLFEYFSETQRNKGNFPGRFSGRQFSNSRSEMNVSTLELGDSALYLCASSLAGLAFAGTDTQYFGPGTRLTVL.

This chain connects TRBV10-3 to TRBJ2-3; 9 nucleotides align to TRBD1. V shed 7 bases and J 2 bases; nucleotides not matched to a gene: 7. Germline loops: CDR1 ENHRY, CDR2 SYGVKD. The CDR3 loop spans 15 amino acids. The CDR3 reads CAIKTTGGFTDTQYF. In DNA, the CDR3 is TGTGCCATCAAGACTACAGGGGGCTTCACAGATACGCAGTATTTT.

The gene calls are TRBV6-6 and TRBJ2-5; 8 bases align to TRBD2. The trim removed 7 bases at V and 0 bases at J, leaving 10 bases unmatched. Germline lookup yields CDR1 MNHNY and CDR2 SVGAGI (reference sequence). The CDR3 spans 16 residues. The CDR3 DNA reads TGTGCCAGCACGGGGGGGGCGGTGAACCACCAAGAGACCCAGTACTTC. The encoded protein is CASTGGAVNHQETQYF.

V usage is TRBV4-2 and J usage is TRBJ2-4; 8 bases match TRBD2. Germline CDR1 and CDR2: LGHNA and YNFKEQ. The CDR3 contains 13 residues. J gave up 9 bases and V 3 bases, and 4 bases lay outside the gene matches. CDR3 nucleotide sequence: TGTGCCAGCAGCCAGAGCGGGAGTGGCATTCAGTACTTC. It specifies CASSQSGSGIQYF.

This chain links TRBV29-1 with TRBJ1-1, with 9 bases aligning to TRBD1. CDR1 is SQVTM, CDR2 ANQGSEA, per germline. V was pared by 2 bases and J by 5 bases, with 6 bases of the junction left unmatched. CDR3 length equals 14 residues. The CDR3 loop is CSVELQGARTEAFF. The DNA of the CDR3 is TGCAGCGTTGAATTACAGGGGGCGAGAACTGAAGCTTTCTTT.

The CDR3 sequence: CASSLAQAPYNEQFF. CDR3 in DNA: TGTGCCAGCAGTTTAGCGCAGGCTCCTTACAATGAGCAGTTCTTC. The chain carries TRBV27 and TRBJ2-1; D unclear. V lost 2 bases and J lost 4, with 12 bases in between. CDR1 is MNHEY, CDR2 SMNVEV, per germline (reference sequence). The CDR3 spans 15 residues.

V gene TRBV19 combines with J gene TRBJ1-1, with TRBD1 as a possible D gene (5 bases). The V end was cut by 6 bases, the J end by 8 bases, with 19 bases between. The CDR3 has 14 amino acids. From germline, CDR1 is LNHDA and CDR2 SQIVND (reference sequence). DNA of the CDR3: TGTGCCAGTAGGGTAACCGGGACTGACCGGGAAGCTTTCTTT. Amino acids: CASRVTGTDREAFF.

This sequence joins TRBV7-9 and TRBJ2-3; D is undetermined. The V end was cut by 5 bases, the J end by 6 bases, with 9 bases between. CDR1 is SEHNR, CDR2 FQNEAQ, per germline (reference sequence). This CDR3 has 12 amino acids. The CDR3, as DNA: TGTGCCAGCAGCCGCAGATTGGATACGCAGTATTTT. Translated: CASSRRLDTQYF. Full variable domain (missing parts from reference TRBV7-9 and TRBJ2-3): DTGVSQNPRHKITKRGQNVTFRCDPISEHNRLYWYRQTLGQGPEFLTYFQNEAQLEKSRLLSDRFSAERPKGSFSTLEIQRTEQGDSAMYLCASSRRLDTQYFGPGTRLTVL.

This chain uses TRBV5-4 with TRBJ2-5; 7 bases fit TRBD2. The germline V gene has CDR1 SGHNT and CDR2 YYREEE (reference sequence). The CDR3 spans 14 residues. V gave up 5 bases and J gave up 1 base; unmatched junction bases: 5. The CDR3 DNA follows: TGTGCCAGCAGGTGGGGGGGTACCCAAGAGACCCAGTACTTC. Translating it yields CASRWGGTQETQYF.

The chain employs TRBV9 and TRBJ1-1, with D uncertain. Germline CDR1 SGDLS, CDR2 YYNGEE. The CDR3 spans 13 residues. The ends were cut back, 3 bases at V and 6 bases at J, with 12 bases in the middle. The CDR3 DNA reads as TGTGCCAGCAGCGGCGGCCCCGGTTCTGAAGCTTTCTTT. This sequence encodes CASSGGPGSEAFF.

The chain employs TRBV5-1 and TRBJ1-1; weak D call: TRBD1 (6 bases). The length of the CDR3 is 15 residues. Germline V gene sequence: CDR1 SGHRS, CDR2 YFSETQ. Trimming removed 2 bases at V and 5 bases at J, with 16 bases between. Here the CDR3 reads CASSLVNRVETEAFF. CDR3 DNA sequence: TGCGCCAGCAGCTTAGTTAACAGGGTAGAAACTGAAGCTTTCTTT.

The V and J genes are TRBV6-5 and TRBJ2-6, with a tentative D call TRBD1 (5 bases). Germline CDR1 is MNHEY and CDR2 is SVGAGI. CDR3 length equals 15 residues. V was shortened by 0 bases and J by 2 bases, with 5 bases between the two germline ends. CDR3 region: CASSYSGAGANVLTF. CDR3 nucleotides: TGTGCCAGCAGTTACTCAGGGGCTGGGGCCAACGTCCTGACTTTC.

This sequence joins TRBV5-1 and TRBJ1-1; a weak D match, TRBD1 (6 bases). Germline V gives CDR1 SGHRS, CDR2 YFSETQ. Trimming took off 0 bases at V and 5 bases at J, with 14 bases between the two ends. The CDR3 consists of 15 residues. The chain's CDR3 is CASSLAPQGRTEAFF. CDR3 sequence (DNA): TGCGCCAGCAGCTTGGCCCCCCAGGGGAGAACTGAAGCTTTCTTT.

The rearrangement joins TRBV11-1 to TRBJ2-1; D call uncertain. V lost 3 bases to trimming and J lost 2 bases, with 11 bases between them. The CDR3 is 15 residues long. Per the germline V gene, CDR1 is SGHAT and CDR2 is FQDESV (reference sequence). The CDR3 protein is CASSFDWFPYNEQFF. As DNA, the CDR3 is TGTGCCAGCAGCTTCGACTGGTTCCCCTACAATGAGCAGTTCTTC.